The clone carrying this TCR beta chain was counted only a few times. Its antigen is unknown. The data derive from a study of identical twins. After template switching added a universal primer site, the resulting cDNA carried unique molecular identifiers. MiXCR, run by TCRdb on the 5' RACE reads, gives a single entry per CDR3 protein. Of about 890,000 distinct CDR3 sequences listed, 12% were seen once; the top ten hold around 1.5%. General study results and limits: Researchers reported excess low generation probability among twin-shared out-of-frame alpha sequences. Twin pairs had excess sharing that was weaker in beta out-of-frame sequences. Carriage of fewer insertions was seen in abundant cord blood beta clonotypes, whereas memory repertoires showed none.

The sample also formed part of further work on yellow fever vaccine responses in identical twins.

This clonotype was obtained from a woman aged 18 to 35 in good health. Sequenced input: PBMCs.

DNA of the CDR3: TGTGCCAGCAGCGTAGGGGGGGGGAAAAATGAGCAGTTCTTC. This gives the protein CASSVGGGKNEQFF. The V call is TRBV9, the J call TRBJ2-1; 7 positions agree with TRBD2. The CDR3 is 14 amino acids. Looked up from germline, CDR1 is SGDLS and CDR2 is YYNGEE. V trimming: 0 bases; J trimming: 7 bases; junction bases outside the gene matches: 4. Looking up the rest from reference TRBV9 and TRBJ2-1 gives the full variable domain: DSGVTQTPKHLITATGQRVTLRCSPRSGDLSVYWYQQSLDQGLQFLIQYYNGEERAKGNILERFSAQQFPDLHSELNLSSLELGDSALYFCASSVGGGKNEQFFGPGTRLTVL.